The clone carrying this T cell receptor beta chain was seen just once. Its antigen is unidentified. This specimen belongs to a study of T cell repertoires in cytomegalovirus infection. Study overall: In public TCR beta signatures, there were indications of both CMV infection and matching HLA type. Overall study findings and caveats: The cumulative frequency of public TCR beta families identified carriers of CMV plus the relevant HLA. There were HLA-C-restricted CMV-specific TCR beta clonotypes dominating the ex vivo response.

TCRdb re-derived calls from the reads in MiXCR, one entry per CDR3 protein. The sample lists around 740,000 distinct CDR3 sequences, under 40% occurring once. This CDR3 region has 17 residues. With V trimmed by 6 bases and J by 6 bases, 9 bases remained unmatched. This sequence was found in a human donor in good health (CMV status not recorded). Some clones in this sample may be carry-over from other donors' samples. Source material: PBMCs. The rearrangement links TRBV12-3 or TRBV12-4 to TRBJ2-2; TRBD2 matches 14 bases. As DNA, the CDR3 is TGTGCCAGCAGCCGGACTAGCGGGAGGTTTCGGGCCGGGGAGCTGTTTTTT. Amino acid sequence: CASSRTSGRFRAGELFF.